This T cell receptor beta chain was obtained from a study of control samples from healthy donors and cancer patients. Generated by immunoSEQ multiplex PCR, the TCRdb table keeps only in-frame clones and is missing some. The sample includes over 200,000 clones, over 75% of them seen just once. The sequence was obtained from a woman aged 60-75 years with lung cancer. Material for sequencing was PBMCs.

CDR3 bases: TGTGCCAGTAGTAGCGGGAAAGGTGAGCAGTACTTC. It encodes CASSSGKGEQYF. The rearrangement uses TRBV25-1 and TRBJ2-7, with 8 bases that match TRBD2. The V gene end was trimmed by 9 bases and the J gene end by 7 bases; junction bases not matched to a gene: 8. Germline CDR1 reads MGHDK; CDR2 reads SYGVNS. CDR3 length: 12 amino acids.